Listed here is a single T cell receptor (beta chain). The source of the sample is a study of blood T cell repertoires in COVID-19. Study-wide context: Acute and convalescent COVID-19 specimens originated in the United States, Italy and Spain. The cDNA or gDNA used as material had been derived from T cells, B-cell-depleted T cells, or PBMCs.

The CDR3 loop spans 18 amino acids. Trimming at V came to 0 bases and at J to 1 base, leaving 6 bases not matched to a gene. The germline V gene encodes CDR1 SGHRS and CDR2 YFSETQ. As originally analysed: Amplification from reference gene primers served as the basis for estimated nucleated cell counts. Profiled with immunoSEQ multiplex PCR; TCRdb holds only in-frame clones, not every one. The DNA was the basis for D and trimming; V, J and clone size are from that table. Here the sample spans tens of thousands of clones, approximately 84% being singletons. The rearrangement uses TRBV5-1 and TRBJ2-2; TRBD2 matches at 10 bases. The TCR was taken from a human donor in a cohort sampled during active COVID-19. Sequencing input: peripheral blood. In DNA, the CDR3 is TGCGCCAGCAGCTTGGCACTAGCGGGAACAAGGAACACCGGGGAGCTGTTTTTT. It codes for CASSLALAGTRNTGELFF.